Sequencing of this TCR beta chain was carried out in a study of shared clonotypes between healthy human individuals. As for the study in general: Contributing individuals were a couple of females and three males aged 18 to 49.

This clone was found many times. Its antigen remains unknown. The length of the CDR3 is 17 residues. The V end lost 4 bases, the J end lost 2 bases, and 18 bases lay between the germline ends. Germline CDR1 and CDR2: SGHRS and YFSETQ. The method was immunoSEQ multiplex PCR; TCRdb's version includes in-frame clones alone and lacks a portion of them. The sample consists of about 1 million clones, roughly 80% of them appearing once. General observations from the study: Naive subsets generally exceeded memory subsets in estimated richness. Among non-shared clonotypes, generation probabilities were lower than among those shared by all four donors.

This TCR was recovered from a young man in good health. Sequenced input: memory CD4+ T cells sorted from blood. Subset specified: CD45RA-negative fraction. The rearrangement uses TRBV5-1 and TRBJ2-2, with D tentatively TRBD1 or TRBD2 (5 bases each). In nucleotides, the CDR3 is TGCGCCAGCAGCCCCCTTTTTGGGGGTTACAACACCGGGGAGCTGTTTTTT. It encodes CASSPLFGGYNTGELFF.